Below are 30 T cell receptor beta chains sequenced from a single sample in a study of T cell responses to AZD1222 COVID-19 vaccine. Here immunoSEQ multiplex PCR was the method, and the copy in TCRdb shows in-frame clones only, minus some. This sample carries roughly 130,000 clones, under 95% of them seen once, and the ten largest clones take roughly 7.1%. This specimen consisted of peripheral blood, obtained 28 days after the second dose of the MenACWY control vaccine. These receptors were obtained from an adult who received the MenACWY meningococcal vaccine as a control.

The chain employs TRBV6-4 and TRBJ2-3, with 9 bases aligning to TRBD2. The CDR3 runs 15 residues. V was pared by 6 bases and J by 2 bases, with 6 bases of the junction left unmatched. Germline CDR1 is MRHNA and CDR2 is SNTAGT. This CDR3 reads CASRDSGGSTDTQYF. The CDR3 region has the DNA TGTGCCAGCAGAGATAGCGGGGGATCCACAGATACGCAGTATTTT.

The CDR3 here is CASSVATWAIQYF. CDR3 bases: TGTGCCAGCAGCGTCGCGACCTGGGCCATTCAGTACTTC. This rearrangement joins TRBV7-8 to TRBJ2-4; unclear D gene. Germline V gene sequence: CDR1 SGHVS, CDR2 FQNEAQ. The CDR3 consists of 13 residues. The V end was cut by 5 bases, the J end by 9 bases, with 14 bases between.

This sequence joins TRBV6-4 and TRBJ1-1, with D possibly TRBD1 on 5 matching bases. With 4 bases removed from V and 2 bases from J, the gap between germline ends came to 8 bases. The germline gives CDR1 MRHNA, CDR2 SNTAGT. The CDR3 loop spans 13 amino acids. CDR3 sequence reads: CASSAGVNTEAFF. The CDR3 DNA reads TGTGCCAGCAGTGCGGGGGTTAACACTGAAGCTTTCTTT.

This clone was picked up one time. The chain is built from TRBV28 and TRBJ1-5, with unresolved D. The CDR3 has 12 residues. CDR1 and CDR2 from the germline V gene are MDHEN and SYDVKM. Trimming took off 3 bases at V and 6 bases at J, with 6 bases between the two ends. CDR3 sequence: CASSLAVQPQHF. As DNA, the CDR3 is TGTGCCAGCAGTTTGGCGGTTCAGCCCCAGCATTTT. Looking up the rest from reference TRBV28 and TRBJ1-5 gives the full variable domain: DVKVTQSSRYLVKRTGEKVFLECVQDMDHENMFWYRQDPGLGLRLIYFSYDVKMKEKGDIPEGYSVSREKKERFSLILESASTNQTSMYLCASSLAVQPQHFGDGTRLSIL.

This clone was counted between two and nine times. This rearrangement joins TRBV15 to TRBJ2-1; D remains ambiguous. The CDR3 sequence is 15 residues long. Germline assignment: CDR1 LNHNV and CDR2 YYDKDF (reference sequence). Trimming left V 0 bases short and J 2 bases short, with 8 bases between. The CDR3 coding sequence is TGTGCCACCAGCAGAGATCGTGAACCCTACAATGAGCAGTTCTTC. It yields the protein CATSRDREPYNEQFF.

This sequence joins TRBV7-2 and TRBJ1-6, with TRBD1 matching over 10 bases. From germline, CDR1 is SGHTA and CDR2 FQGNSA. Losses at the gene ends were 1 base for V and 8 bases for J; bases not matched to a gene: 2. The CDR3 has 15 residues. The chain's CDR3 is CASSLVGTGDSPLHF. CDR3 bases: TGTGCCAGCAGCTTAGTCGGGACAGGGGATTCACCCCTCCACTTT.

This clone turned up a few times. The V call is TRBV9, the J call TRBJ2-5, with TRBD2 matching over 7 bases. Germline V gene sequence: CDR1 SGDLS, CDR2 YYNGEE. This CDR3 spans 15 amino acids. V was clipped by 3 bases and J by 5 bases; unmatched bases: 10. The CDR3 region has the DNA TGTGCCAGCAGCGACGGCCGCGGGGGTCGGGAGACCCAGTACTTC. This translates into CASSDGRGGRETQYF.

J is TRBJ1-4 and V is TRBV28, with a tentative D call TRBD1 (5 bases). Trimming removed 3 bases at V and 3 bases at J, with 11 bases between. The CDR3 length is 15 residues. Germline assignment: CDR1 MDHEN and CDR2 SYDVKM. The CDR3: CASSLWQGANEKLFF. The CDR3 bases are TGTGCCAGCAGTTTGTGGCAGGGTGCTAATGAAAAACTGTTTTTT.

V is TRBV6-4 and J is TRBJ2-2; a weak D match, TRBD2 (6 bases). Trimming left V 2 bases short and J 4 bases short, with 17 bases between. The CDR3 is 17 amino acids. Germline V lookup: CDR1 MRHNA, CDR2 SNTAGT. CDR3 nucleotide sequence: TGTGCCAGCAGTGACCACGGGGGAAGCGGCTCCACCGGGGAGCTGTTTTTT. It yields the protein CASSDHGGSGSTGELFF.

The V gene is TRBV18, the J gene TRBJ2-1, with 7 positions matching TRBD1. This CDR3 contains 15 residues. CDR1 is KGHSH, CDR2 LQKENI, per germline. V lost 1 base, J lost 8 bases, and 8 bases stayed unmatched. CDR3 loop: CASSPQGAPVDEQFF. DNA for the CDR3: TGTGCCAGCTCACCACAGGGGGCCCCGGTGGATGAGCAGTTCTTC.

The rearrangement joins TRBV5-4 to TRBJ2-5; TRBD1 aligns across 10 bases. This CDR3 contains 12 residues. The ends lost 8 bases at V and 4 bases at J; junction bases unmatched: 2. CDR1 and CDR2 from the germline V gene are SGHNT and YYREEE (reference sequence). CDR3 sequence: CASGDRGETQYF. CDR3 coding DNA: TGTGCCAGTGGGGACAGGGGAGAGACCCAGTACTTC.

The chain employs TRBV19 and TRBJ2-1, with 10 nucleotides matching TRBD2. Germline lookup yields CDR1 LNHDA and CDR2 SQIVND (reference sequence). The junction had 4 bases not matched to a gene; V was cut back by 7 bases and J by 4 bases. The CDR3 is 14 amino acids. CDR3 in amino acids: CASTTSGKYNEQFF. The CDR3 region has the DNA TGTGCCAGTACCACTAGCGGGAAATACAATGAGCAGTTCTTC.

V usage is TRBV10-3 and J usage is TRBJ2-7, with 9 nucleotides matching TRBD1. The CDR3 runs 14 residues. V trimming: 6 bases; J trimming: 6 bases; junction bases outside the gene matches: 9. Germline V gene sequence: CDR1 ENHRY, CDR2 SYGVKD. The CDR3 coding sequence is TGTGCCATCAGAGGGGACAGGGTAAATTTCGAGCAGTACTTC. It is translated as CAIRGDRVNFEQYF.

This clone has just one count. The chain couples TRBV10-2 to TRBJ2-5, with D perhaps TRBD2 (5 bases). V lost 6 bases and J 4 bases, leaving 12 bases between the germline ends. Germline V CDR1 and CDR2: WSHSY, SAAADI. There are 13 residues in the CDR3. The CDR3 nucleotides read TGCGCCAGCAGCCAAAGCGGCGCAGAGACCCAGTACTTC. This codes for CASSQSGAETQYF.

This rearrangement joins TRBV5-1 to TRBJ1-4; the match to TRBD1 covers 8 bases. Trimming at V came to 4 bases and at J to 4 bases, leaving 12 bases not matched to a gene. This CDR3 comprises 17 residues. Germline values: CDR1 SGHRS, CDR2 YFSETQ. The CDR3: CASSPRTGTTVNEKLFF. DNA for the CDR3: TGCGCCAGCAGCCCCCGGACAGGGACAACTGTTAATGAAAAACTGTTTTTT.

This chain links TRBV12-3 or TRBV12-4 with TRBJ1-2; D unclear. Trimming stripped 2 bases from V and 1 base from J, with 5 bases between. The CDR3 has 13 residues. The CDR3 loop is CASSLIDNYGYTF. The DNA of the CDR3 is TGTGCCAGCAGTTTAATCGATAACTATGGCTACACCTTC.

The rearrangement joins TRBV7-2 to TRBJ2-1, with D possibly called TRBD1 or TRBD2 (6 bases each). The CDR3 is 12 amino acids. Trimming removed 7 bases from V and 9 bases from J, with 13 bases in between. Germline values: CDR1 SGHTA, CDR2 FQGNSA. This CDR3 is CASTEGGGEQFF. DNA for the CDR3: TGTGCCAGCACCGAAGGGGGAGGTGAGCAGTTCTTC.

The V gene is TRBV10-2, the J gene TRBJ2-7, with TRBD2 matching 10 bases. Per the germline V gene, CDR1 is WSHSY and CDR2 is SAAADI. This CDR3 contains 20 residues. With V trimmed by 2 bases and J by 0 bases, 16 bases remained unmatched. DNA for the CDR3: TGCGCCAGCAGTGAGAGAATAGGCCGGCTAGCGGGAGCTTACTCCTACGAGCAGTACTTC. This sequence encodes CASSERIGRLAGAYSYEQYF.

The chain recombines TRBV28 with TRBJ1-2; the D is unclear. Trimming pared 8 bases from V and 8 bases from J, leaving 21 bases between. This CDR3 comprises 14 residues. Germline-derived CDR1 and CDR2 are MDHEN and SYDVKM. Here the CDR3 DNA reads TGTGCCAGCCACAGAGTTATCGGTCCAAGGGGCTACACCTTC. Translating gives CASHRVIGPRGYTF.

Details on this clone: The junction departs from the called germline gene at one end, perhaps through a read error. This rearrangement joins TRBV6-1 to TRBJ2-7; D possibly corresponds to TRBD1 (6 bases). The CDR3 contains 17 residues. Germline V gene lookup returns CDR1 MNHNS and CDR2 SASEGT. As DNA, the CDR3 is TGTGCCAGCAGTGAAGCAATTCCCGGATCAGACAGGTCCTGGTCAGGCTTC. This sequence encodes CASSEAIPGSDRSWSGF.

The rearrangement links TRBV7-9 to TRBJ2-5, with unresolved D. Trimming stripped 1 base from V and 8 bases from J, with 11 bases between. The CDR3 extends over 13 amino acids. CDR1 is SEHNR and CDR2 is FQNEAQ in the germline V gene (reference sequence). The chain's CDR3 is CASSLDGQPTQYF. In DNA form, the CDR3 reads TGTGCCAGCAGCTTAGATGGGCAACCCACCCAGTACTTC.

The chain joins TRBV28 to TRBJ2-2, with D hard to call. This CDR3 contains 14 residues. V gave up 7 bases and J gave up 3 bases, with 12 bases separating them. The germline V gene encodes CDR1 MDHEN and CDR2 SYDVKM. The chain's CDR3 is CASIMTGYTGELFF. The CDR3 DNA follows: TGTGCCAGCATTATGACTGGTTACACCGGGGAGCTGTTTTTT.

The V call is TRBV28, the J call TRBJ1-2; D is ambiguous. The CDR3 is 13 residues long. CDR1 and CDR2 from the germline V gene are MDHEN and SYDVKM. V was cut by 10 bases and J by 0 bases, with 12 bases left in between. The CDR3, as DNA: TGTGCCATAAAGGAGCGGACTAACTATGGCTACACCTTC. Translation: CAIKERTNYGYTF.

V gene TRBV10-3 combines with J gene TRBJ1-2; D gene uncertain. Germline values: CDR1 ENHRY, CDR2 SYGVKD. The CDR3 runs to 14 residues. V dropped 0 bases and J dropped 2 bases, with 7 bases sitting between them. DNA for the CDR3: TGTGCCATCAGTGAGTCAGCCATAAACTATGGCTACACCTTC. Protein: CAISESAINYGYTF.

The rearrangement uses TRBV12-3 or TRBV12-4 and TRBJ1-2; 7 bases are shared with TRBD1. The CDR3 has 13 amino acids. V lost 6 bases and J lost 6; bases outside the gene matches: 7. CDR3 DNA sequence: TGTGCCAGCAGACAGGGGTCGGGGAATGGCTACACCTTC. Residues: CASRQGSGNGYTF.

The chain's CDR3 is CASSLPFQGVHPGSNYGYTF. The CDR3 DNA sequence: TGTGCCAGCAGCTTACCCTTCCAGGGGGTCCATCCTGGCTCAAACTATGGCTACACCTTC. V gene TRBV7-8 combines with J gene TRBJ1-2; 7 nucleotides match TRBD1. Trimming at V came to 2 bases and at J to 2 bases, leaving 20 bases not matched to a gene. The CDR3 length is 20 residues. Germline CDR1 SGHVS, CDR2 FQNEAQ.

The gene calls are TRBV9 and TRBJ1-2; no clear D. V was trimmed by 0 bases and J by 0 bases, leaving 6 bases between them. The CDR3 contains 14 residues. The germline gives CDR1 SGDLS, CDR2 YYNGEE. CDR3 region: CASSVGQPNYGYTF. The CDR3 bases are TGTGCCAGCAGCGTAGGGCAGCCTAACTATGGCTACACCTTC.

This rearrangement joins TRBV4-3 to TRBJ2-1, with 7 bases that match TRBD2. Germline CDR1 LGHNA, CDR2 YSLEER. V lost 2 bases and J lost 0; bases outside the gene matches: 10. This CDR3 contains 18 residues. The CDR3 protein is CASSQKSPRLASYNEQFF. The CDR3 DNA reads as TGCGCCAGCAGCCAAAAGAGCCCCCGACTAGCCTCCTACAATGAGCAGTTCTTC.

The V and J genes are TRBV19 and TRBJ2-1, with a possible D match to TRBD1 (6 bases). This CDR3 is built from 15 residues. CDR1 and CDR2 (germline): LNHDA, SQIVND (reference sequence). The germline V and J ends were trimmed by 4 bases and 3 bases, with 13 bases remaining between them. The CDR3 bases are TGTGCCAGTAGTACAGGCACAGGGTTCTACAATGAGCAGTTCTTC. Its translation is CASSTGTGFYNEQFF.

J is TRBJ1-6 and V is TRBV6-5; D is undetermined. CDR1 is MNHEY and CDR2 is SVGAGI in the germline V gene. Trimming took 5 bases from V and 0 from J, leaving 5 bases between them. CDR3 size: 14 residues. The CDR3 DNA reads as TGTGCCAGCAGTACGAGCTCCTATAATTCACCCCTCCACTTT. Amino acids: CASSTSSYNSPLHF.